A single sample is the source of the 4 T cell receptor beta chains below, sequenced in a study of OX40 agonist ivuxolimab in advanced cancers. Method: immunoSEQ multiplex PCR; TCRdb's copy keeps in-frame clones and lacks some. The sample yields around 80,000 clones, approximately 82% seen once. This specimen was CD4+ or CD8+ T cells sorted from blood, taken in a trial of the OX40 agonist ivuxolimab. These receptors were obtained from an adult with an advanced solid tumor such as melanoma, head and neck, liver or kidney cancer.

The chain links TRBV2 to TRBJ2-2, with D maybe TRBD1 (6 bases). Trimming shortened V by 5 bases and J by 7 bases, and 11 bases separated the two germline ends. Germline V gene data show CDR1 as SNHLY and CDR2 as FYNNEI. There are 13 residues in the CDR3. The CDR3 reads CASSKQGDGELFF. CDR3 sequence (DNA): TGTGCCAGCAGTAAACAGGGTGACGGGGAGCTGTTTTTT.

This rearrangement joins TRBV6-4 to TRBJ1-2; D gene unclear. This CDR3 comprises 9 residues. V lost 4 bases and J lost 8, with 2 bases in between. Germline CDR1 is MRHNA and CDR2 is SNTAGT. The CDR3 DNA reads TGTGCCAGCAGTGGGGGCTACACCTTC. It encodes CASSGGYTF.

This rearrangement joins TRBV25-1 to TRBJ1-4; D remains ambiguous. The CDR3 is made up of 14 amino acids. V lost 4 bases to trimming and J lost 8 bases, with 14 bases between them. CDR1 is MGHDK and CDR2 is SYGVNS in the germline V gene. This CDR3 is CASSAAFNEEKLFF. The CDR3 DNA sequence: TGTGCCAGCAGTGCGGCCTTCAACGAGGAAAAACTGTTTTTT.

The CDR3 is CASSLRVGGSTDTQYF. As DNA, the CDR3 is TGTGCCAGCAGCTTGAGGGTGGGAGGGAGCACAGATACGCAGTATTTT. The chain combines TRBV5-6 with TRBJ2-3, with TRBD2 identical over 7 bases. The CDR3 runs to 16 residues. The junction had 5 bases not matched to a gene; V was cut back by 1 base and J by 0 bases. Germline V gene sequence: CDR1 SGHDT, CDR2 YYEEEE. Full variable domain (rest looked up from reference TRBV5-6 and TRBJ2-3): DAGVTQSPTHLIKTRGQQVTLRCSPKSGHDTVSWYQQALGQGPQFIFQYYEEEERQRGNFPDRFSGHQFPNYSSELNVNALLLGDSALYLCASSLRVGGSTDTQYFGPGTRLTVL.